The 29 T cell receptor beta chains below were found in one sample sequenced in a study of CD8+ T cells in alopecia areata. RNA was isolated and reverse transcribed to cDNA, the sequencing template. TCRdb's copy holds only in-frame clones and misses some; the assay was immunoSEQ multiplex PCR. The table records more than 150,000 clones, roughly half of them present only once. The treatment denotes: oral pan-JAK inhibitor, 5-10 mg twice daily. Sequenced material: CD8+ T cells sorted from blood, taken around week 53, from a patient treated with tofacitinib. These TCRs come from a human donor with alopecia areata.

Details on this clone: This specimen includes other DNA sequences encoding the same CDR3. The V gene is TRBV4-1, the J gene TRBJ2-5; D gene uncertain. The CDR3 runs 13 residues. V was shortened by 0 bases and J by 3 bases, with 5 bases between the two germline ends. CDR1 MGHRA and CDR2 YSYEKL come from the germline V gene. CDR3 amino acids: CASSQDREETQYF. CDR3 bases: TGCGCCAGCAGCCAAGACAGAGAAGAGACCCAGTACTTC.

This chain uses TRBV30 with TRBJ1-2; possible D gene TRBD1, 6 bases. Germline V gene data show CDR1 as GTSNPN and CDR2 as SVGIG (reference sequence). V dropped 8 bases and J dropped 10 bases, with 20 bases sitting between them. The CDR3 is 12 amino acids. CDR3 loop: CARDRITMDYTF. CDR3 DNA sequence: TGTGCCCGTGACAGGATAACTATGGACTACACCTTC.

The chain employs TRBV7-3 and TRBJ2-6, with 7 bases fitting TRBD1. Germline loops: CDR1 SGHTA, CDR2 FQGTGA. Trimming cost V 5 bases and J 0 bases; bases outside gene matches: 10. This CDR3 has 18 amino acids. The CDR3, as DNA: TGTGCCAGCAGCCCGTTGACAGGGCACCCCTCTGGGGCCAACGTCCTGACTTTC. This translates into CASSPLTGHPSGANVLTF.

This clone was found a few times. This chain links TRBV6-1 with TRBJ2-7; D possibly corresponds to TRBD2 (6 bases). Germline V gene data show CDR1 as MNHNS and CDR2 as SASEGT. The CDR3 spans 15 residues. With 2 bases removed from V and 3 bases from J, the gap between germline ends came to 14 bases. The CDR3 loop is CASSEWDSGLYEQYF. The CDR3 region has the DNA TGTGCCAGCAGTGAATGGGACTCCGGTCTCTACGAGCAGTACTTC.

About this clone: Sequence at one end of the junction differs from germline and may be a read error. Distinct nucleotide sequences in the sample also encode this CDR3. The gene calls are TRBV5-1 and TRBJ2-1; a possible D gene is TRBD1 (6 bases). The CDR3 is made up of 13 amino acids. Germline lookup yields CDR1 SGHRS and CDR2 YFSETQ. For the CDR3, the DNA is TGTGCCAGCAGCATAAACAGGGATCGTGAGCAGTTCTTC. Residues: CASSINRDREQFF.

There are a few counts of this clone. The V call is TRBV30, the J call TRBJ2-5; 12 bases line up with TRBD2. After removal of 7 bases from V and 1 base from J, the junction contained 4 bases not matched to a gene. CDR1 is GTSNPN, CDR2 SVGIG, per germline (reference sequence). The CDR3 spans 14 residues. This CDR3 is CALKTSGGQETQYF. The CDR3 bases are TGTGCCTTGAAGACTAGCGGGGGCCAAGAGACCCAGTACTTC.

This clone was detected a few times. This chain connects TRBV29-1 to TRBJ2-5, with 9 bases aligning to TRBD2. CDR3 size: 14 residues. CDR1 SQVTM and CDR2 ANQGSEA come from the germline V gene. V shed 1 base and J 7 bases; nucleotides not matched to a gene: 7. The CDR3 DNA reads as TGCAGCGTTGAAGTTAGCGGGGGTAAAGGGACCCAGTACTTC. It codes for CSVEVSGGKGTQYF.

The sample holds a few counts of this clone. The chain joins TRBV10-3 to TRBJ2-5, with D perhaps TRBD2 (5 bases). Germline V gives CDR1 ENHRY, CDR2 SYGVKD. The CDR3 has 14 amino acids. Trimming left V 0 bases short and J 5 bases short, with 10 bases between. The DNA for the CDR3 is TGTGCCATCAGTGAGTCGGGTAGCGAGGAGACCCAGTACTTC. Its protein is CAISESGSEETQYF.

The chain links TRBV10-3 to TRBJ1-2; TRBD1 agrees at 11 bases. V gave up 10 bases and J gave up 2 bases; unmatched junction bases: 6. Germline CDR1 and CDR2: ENHRY and SYGVKD. The CDR3 is 14 residues long. CDR3 protein: CATGTGGLNYGYTF. For the CDR3, the DNA is TGTGCCACCGGGACAGGGGGATTAAACTATGGCTACACCTTC.

This clone has more than one count but fewer than ten. CDR3 DNA sequence: TGCGCCAGCAGCCCGAGACCTACGGGGCCTGACACCGGGGAGCTGTTTTTT. This codes for CASSPRPTGPDTGELFF. The chain carries TRBV5-1 and TRBJ2-2; either TRBD1 or TRBD2 may fit D (5 bases each). The germline V gene has CDR1 SGHRS and CDR2 YFSETQ. This CDR3 contains 17 residues. Trimming stripped 4 bases from V and 3 bases from J, with 19 bases between.

This clone was recorded at least ten times. The J gene is TRBJ1-3, the V gene TRBV5-4; no clear D. Germline V gives CDR1 SGHNT, CDR2 YYREEE (reference sequence). This CDR3 is 14 amino acids long. The ends were cut back, 4 bases at V and 6 bases at J, with 14 bases in the middle. Here the CDR3 DNA reads TGTGCCAGCAGCGTGGACTCTCTCGTAAACACCATATATTTT. Its translation: CASSVDSLVNTIYF.

This clone occurred a few times. DNA for the CDR3: TGTGCCAGCAGCCCTCCTGGACTAGCGAGGGATACGCAGTATTTT. This translates into CASSPPGLARDTQYF. The chain couples TRBV11-2 to TRBJ2-3, with TRBD2 matching 9 bases. Germline loops: CDR1 SGHAT, CDR2 FQNNGV. The V segment lost 5 bases and the J segment 6 bases; nucleotides outside the gene matches: 9. The CDR3 loop spans 15 amino acids. The full variable domain, completed using reference TRBV11-2 and TRBJ2-3, is EAGVAQSPRYKIIEKRQSVAFWCNPISGHATLYWYQQILGQGPKLLIQFQNNGVVDDSQLPKDRFSAERLKGVDSTLKIQPAKLEDSAVYLCASSPPGLARDTQYFGPGTRLTVL.

This clone was detected only a few times. This chain connects TRBV5-1 to TRBJ2-7; 9 nucleotides align to TRBD1. V shed 5 bases and J 3 bases; nucleotides not matched to a gene: 12. The CDR3 loop spans 16 amino acids. CDR1 and CDR2 (germline): SGHRS, YFSETQ. The CDR3 DNA sequence: TGCGCCAGCAGTTTTGGCGGACAGGGGAGCTACTACGAGCAGTACTTC. This gives the protein CASSFGGQGSYYEQYF.

V is TRBV27 and J is TRBJ2-7; D is undetermined. Germline V gene sequence: CDR1 MNHEY, CDR2 SMNVEV (reference sequence). V was trimmed by 8 bases and J by 0 bases, leaving 11 bases between them. The CDR3 runs to 13 residues. In DNA form, the CDR3 reads TGTGCCAGCCGCGCAACCGACTCCTACGAGCAGTACTTC. Translated: CASRATDSYEQYF.

V gene TRBV4-1 combines with J gene TRBJ1-2; 9 positions match TRBD1. CDR1 MGHRA and CDR2 YSYEKL come from the germline V gene. The CDR3 contains 13 residues. V dropped 3 bases and J dropped 8; count of bases not matched to a gene: 4. CDR3 in amino acids: CASSQGTGQGYTF. In DNA form, the CDR3 reads TGCGCCAGCAGCCAGGGGACAGGGCAAGGCTACACCTTC.

V usage is TRBV7-9 and J usage is TRBJ2-1; D not resolved. The CDR3 length is 12 residues. Germline V gene lookup returns CDR1 SEHNR and CDR2 FQNEAQ (reference sequence). V was pared by 0 bases and J by 7 bases, with 4 bases between. Written as DNA, the CDR3 is TGTGCCAGCAGCTTAGCTGATAATGAGCAGTTCTTC. Protein sequence: CASSLADNEQFF.

This clone was seen only a few times. The gene calls are TRBV9 and TRBJ2-1; D ambiguous. The CDR3 has 15 amino acids. Per the germline V gene, CDR1 is SGDLS and CDR2 is YYNGEE. V shed 2 bases and J shed 2 bases, with 11 bases lying between them. For the CDR3, the DNA is TGTGCCAGCAGCGTGGGCGACTTGACCTACAATGAGCAGTTCTTC. It yields the protein CASSVGDLTYNEQFF.

V is TRBV30 and J is TRBJ2-1; perhaps TRBD1 as D (5 bases). The CDR3 totals 14 residues. V lost 3 bases, J lost 6 bases, and 15 bases lay in between. In germline, CDR1 is GTSNPN, CDR2 SVGIG (reference sequence). The DNA for the CDR3 is TGTGCCTGGAGGCCACCGATGGGGCTCAATGAGCAGTTCTTC. Translating gives CAWRPPMGLNEQFF.

The V and J genes are TRBV7-8 and TRBJ2-7; tentative D call: TRBD2 (6 bases). The CDR3 runs 13 residues. V lost 5 bases to trimming and J lost 3 bases, with 11 bases between them. Germline V gene data show CDR1 as SGHVS and CDR2 as FQNEAQ. The CDR3 DNA is TGTGCCAGCAGCCCACCTAGCGACTACGAGCAGTACTTC. Translating it yields CASSPPSDYEQYF. The variable domain in full, completed from reference TRBV7-8 and TRBJ2-7, reads GAGVSQSPRYKVAKRGQDVALRCDPISGHVSLFWYQQALGQGPEFLTYFQNEAQLDKSGLPSDRFFAERPEGSVSTLKIQRTQQEDSAVYLCASSPPSDYEQYFGPGTRLTVT.

The CDR3 nucleotides read TGTGCCAGCAGCCTCCAGGGGGGACAGGGGATCTATGGCTACACCTTC. Translation: CASSLQGGQGIYGYTF. The V gene is TRBV5-6, the J gene TRBJ1-2; 10 bases are shared with TRBD1. Germline CDR1 reads SGHDT; CDR2 reads YYEEEE. The CDR3 extends over 16 amino acids. The trim removed 4 bases at V and 4 bases at J, leaving 10 bases unmatched.

V and J are TRBV6-1 and TRBJ2-3, with 7 bases aligning to TRBD1. V trimming: 5 bases; J trimming: 11 bases; junction bases outside the gene matches: 4. The CDR3 sequence is 11 residues long. The V gene's germline CDR1 is MNHNS and CDR2 SASEGT. In DNA form, the CDR3 reads TGTGCCAGCAGTCGGGGACAGTTGCAGTATTTT. Amino acids: CASSRGQLQYF.

This chain connects TRBV6-1 to TRBJ2-5; 7 bases map to TRBD1. CDR3 length: 15 amino acids. Germline CDR1 is MNHNS and CDR2 is SASEGT. J gave up 3 bases and V 6 bases, and 10 bases lay outside the gene matches. The CDR3 DNA is TGTGCCAGCAGCTCCCCCAGGGACAGAGAAGAGACCCAGTACTTC. Translated: CASSSPRDREETQYF.

This sequence joins TRBV29-1 and TRBJ2-5, with 8 nucleotides matching TRBD2. Germline V CDR1 and CDR2: SQVTM, ANQGSEA. With 5 bases clipped from V and 5 bases from J, the junction kept 7 bases outside the gene matches. The CDR3 totals 13 residues. The CDR3 nucleotides read TGCAGCGTTCCCCGGGGGGGCGAGGAGACCCAGTACTTC. Translation: CSVPRGGEETQYF.

The chain combines TRBV6-5 with TRBJ1-4; D unclear. Per germline, CDR1 MNHEY and CDR2 SVGAGI. CDR3 size: 9 residues. Trimming shortened V by 9 bases and J by 8 bases, and 4 bases separated the two germline ends. CDR3 protein: CARIEKLFF. The DNA of the CDR3 is TGTGCCAGGATCGAAAAACTGTTTTTT.

This rearrangement joins TRBV30 to TRBJ2-7; D is tentatively TRBD1 or TRBD2 (5 bases each). V lost 4 bases to trimming and J lost 3 bases, with 22 bases between them. The CDR3 is made up of 16 amino acids. Germline CDR1 reads GTSNPN; CDR2 reads SVGIG (reference sequence). The chain's CDR3 is CAWNSPLGALGYEQYF. Written as DNA, the CDR3 is TGTGCCTGGAATTCCCCTCTCGGGGCGCTAGGCTACGAGCAGTACTTC.

The V and J genes are TRBV29-1 and TRBJ2-5; TRBD2 matches at 7 bases. V lost 1 base, J lost 7 bases, and 12 bases stayed unmatched. The CDR3 extends over 15 amino acids. Germline lookup yields CDR1 SQVTM and CDR2 ANQGSEA. The CDR3 is CSVEVPLAVYGTQYF. As DNA, the CDR3 is TGCAGCGTTGAAGTTCCCCTAGCGGTGTATGGGACCCAGTACTTC.

This clone came up a few times. The gene calls are TRBV7-9 and TRBJ2-3, with TRBD1 matching over 9 bases. This CDR3 is built from 14 residues. Losses at the gene ends were 1 base for V and 5 bases for J; bases not matched to a gene: 1. Germline loops: CDR1 SEHNR, CDR2 FQNEAQ (reference sequence). For the CDR3, the DNA is TGTGCCAGCAGCTTAGGGGACAGGGAAGATACGCAGTATTTT. It is translated as CASSLGDREDTQYF. Full variable domain (rest looked up from reference TRBV7-9 and TRBJ2-3): DTGVSQNPRHKITKRGQNVTFRCDPISEHNRLYWYRQTLGQGPEFLTYFQNEAQLEKSRLLSDRFSAERPKGSFSTLEIQRTEQGDSAMYLCASSLGDREDTQYFGPGTRLTVL.

J is TRBJ1-6 and V is TRBV13, with a weak D call TRBD1 (5 bases). V gave up 5 bases and J gave up 11 bases, with 19 bases separating them. The CDR3 runs to 15 residues. CDR1 is PRHDT, CDR2 FYEKMQ, per germline (reference sequence). Here the CDR3 DNA reads TGTGCCAGCAGCCCGATGACAGTGTCCTTCGCACCCCTCCACTTT. Protein: CASSPMTVSFAPLHF.

This chain links TRBV6-6 with TRBJ2-3, with TRBD1 matching 8 bases. V was pared by 0 bases and J by 0 bases, with 2 bases of the junction left unmatched. This CDR3 spans 16 amino acids. Germline V gene sequence: CDR1 MNHNY, CDR2 SVGAGI (reference sequence). CDR3 amino acids: CASSYSTGDSTDTQYF. For the CDR3, the DNA is TGTGCCAGCAGTTACTCGACAGGGGACAGCACAGATACGCAGTATTTT.